This TCR beta chain is drawn from a study of T-cell reconstitution after alpha-beta-depleted transplantation in children. Study-wide results and limits: About two months after transplant, alpha-beta T cells reportedly came from several hundred expanded graft clones. Newly produced T cells mostly provided counts and TCRbeta diversity after one year, as hyperexpanded clones declined. Day-60 TCRbeta diversity that was high in some patients was derived from surviving recipient T cells and thymic progenitors.

Preparation of the TCRbeta library was carried out with unique molecular identifiers. TCRdb re-analysed the PCR reads in MiXCR, keeping a single row per CDR3 protein. The table has about 500,000 distinct CDR3 sequences, 9.5% to 12% seen once; the top ten hold roughly 15%. This clonotype was detected only a few times. Its antigen is undetermined. This clonotype originated in a female patient aged 2-9 years who had a stem cell transplant for aplastic anemia, so the T cells may come from the graft donor. The sequenced sample was PBMCs, mostly from graft donor cells, obtained 180 days after TCRalphabeta/CD19-depleted stem cell transplant.

CDR3 sequence reads: CASTGGSSYNEQFF. The CDR3 nucleotides read TGTGCCAGCACTGGGGGAAGCTCCTACAATGAGCAGTTCTTC. J is TRBJ2-1 and V is TRBV6-2 or TRBV6-3; tentatively, D is TRBD1 or TRBD2 (5 bases each). Germline CDR1 reads MNHEY; CDR2 reads SVGEGT. Trimming shortened V by 7 bases and J by 0 bases, and 10 bases separated the two germline ends. The CDR3 has 14 residues.